The rows below give T cell receptor beta chains drawn from one sample of a study of blood T cells in healthy people across ages. TCRdb reprocessed the 5' RACE reads via MiXCR and lists one record per CDR3 protein. This sample has more than 800,000 distinct CDR3 sequences; 29% occur once, and the top ten carry roughly 17%. What was sequenced was blood. The receptors stem from a woman of 80 years or more in good health. CDR3s include the opening cysteine and the closing phenylalanine or tryptophan. The D gene is left open where the match is weak. Clone size appears in some rows only: once, few, many, or a class for an expanded clone.

v_call: TRBV7-2
clone_size: many
j_call: TRBJ1-4
d_call: -
cdr3_nt: TGTGCCAGCAGCTTAGGGTGGAGAAATGAAAAACTGTTTTTT
cdr3_aa: CASSLGWRNEKLFF

v_call: TRBV10-2
clone_size: once
j_call: TRBJ2-1
d_call: TRBD2
cdr3_nt: TGCGCCAGCGGGCGGACTAGCGGGGGCTACAATGAGCAGTTCTTC
cdr3_aa: CASGRTSGGYNEQFF

v_call: TRBV5-1
clone_size: -
j_call: TRBJ2-2
d_call: -
cdr3_nt: TGCGCCAGCAGCTCGGTGGCAGTTGGCAATCCCGGGGAGCTGTTTTTT
cdr3_aa: CASSSVAVGNPGELFF

v_call: TRBV7-2
clone_size: many
j_call: TRBJ2-3
d_call: TRBD2
cdr3_nt: TGTGCCAGCAGCTTGGCGGTAGCGGGGGCTGCAACGCAGTATTTT
cdr3_aa: CASSLAVAGAATQYF

v_call: TRBV11-2
clone_size: -
j_call: TRBJ1-5
d_call: -
cdr3_nt: TGTGCCAGCAGCCGGACGGTCGGGGAGCCCCAGCATTTT
cdr3_aa: CASSRTVGEPQHF

v_call: TRBV2
clone_size: few
j_call: TRBJ2-1
d_call: TRBD1
cdr3_nt: TGTGCCAGCAGGGGGACAGGGGGCTTCAATGAGCAGTTCTTC
cdr3_aa: CASRGTGGFNEQFF

v_call: TRBV6-1
clone_size: many
j_call: TRBJ1-2
d_call: -
cdr3_nt: TGTGCCAGCAGTGAGGGACGCAGGAATAACTATGGCTACACCTTC
cdr3_aa: CASSEGRRNNYGYTF

v_call: TRBV19
clone_size: -
j_call: TRBJ1-2
d_call: TRBD1
cdr3_nt: TGTGCCACCGCCGGACAGGGCTATGGCTACACCTTC
cdr3_aa: CATAGQGYGYTF

v_call: TRBV7-9
clone_size: -
j_call: TRBJ2-1
d_call: TRBD1
cdr3_nt: TGTGCCAGCAGCGCCTTCCGCCGGGACAGGCGAAACAATGAGCAGTTCTTC
cdr3_aa: CASSAFRRDRRNNEQFF

v_call: TRBV7-2
clone_size: -
j_call: TRBJ2-7
d_call: TRBD1
cdr3_nt: TGTGCCAGCAGCCTAGACAGGGCCACCTCCTACGAGCAGTACTTC
cdr3_aa: CASSLDRATSYEQYF

v_call: TRBV6-1
clone_size: -
j_call: TRBJ1-4
d_call: -
cdr3_nt: TGTGCCAGCAGTTCCGGGGGGGCTGATGAAAAACTGTTTTTT
cdr3_aa: CASSSGGADEKLFF

v_call: TRBV14
clone_size: -
j_call: TRBJ2-2
d_call: TRBD1
cdr3_nt: TGTGCCAGCAGCCAATGGGGCTCGGGACAGACCTTCACCGGGGAGCTGTTTTTT
cdr3_aa: CASSQWGSGQTFTGELFF

v_call: TRBV11-2
clone_size: few
j_call: TRBJ1-1
d_call: -
cdr3_nt: TGTGCCAGCAGCTTAGCTCTGGGCCAGAACACTGAAGCTTTCTTT
cdr3_aa: CASSLALGQNTEAFF

v_call: TRBV20-1
clone_size: few
j_call: TRBJ1-5
d_call: -
cdr3_nt: TGCAGTGCTAGATGGAGCAATCAGCCCCAGCATTTT
cdr3_aa: CSARWSNQPQHF